This passage covers 24 T cell receptor beta chains from one sample sequenced in a study of blood T cell repertoires in COVID-19. Produced via immunoSEQ multiplex PCR; TCRdb's table is partial and in-frame only. Counted here are about 220,000 clones, roughly 84% occurring once; the ten biggest clones make up approximately 2.6%. The sequenced material came from peripheral blood. These receptors were obtained from a man aged 45-60 years who had recovered from COVID-19.

The chain joins TRBV6-2 or TRBV6-3 to TRBJ2-3, with 8 bases lining up with TRBD1. Germline V CDR1 and CDR2: MNHEY, SVGEGT. This CDR3 spans 15 amino acids. Losses at the gene ends were 6 bases for V and 4 bases for J; bases not matched to a gene: 9. CDR3 region: CASSSGQGLSDTQYF. The CDR3, as DNA: TGTGCCAGCAGCTCCGGACAGGGCTTGTCAGATACGCAGTATTTT.

The rearrangement uses TRBV2 and TRBJ2-4; 7 bases are shared with TRBD1. Germline values: CDR1 SNHLY, CDR2 FYNNEI. This CDR3 has 14 amino acids. V dropped 7 bases and J dropped 4; count of bases not matched to a gene: 7. CDR3 nucleotide sequence: TGTGCCAGCAACCCGGGACAGCAGAAAAACATTCAGTACTTC. As protein: CASNPGQQKNIQYF.

In the case of this clone: Other DNA sequences of this sample code for an identical CDR3. The CDR3 protein is CASSPGQGAYEQYF. The CDR3 region has the DNA TGTGCCAGCAGCCCGGGACAGGGAGCCTACGAGCAGTACTTC. The chain is built from TRBV5-4 and TRBJ2-7; 9 nucleotides match TRBD1. CDR1 SGHNT and CDR2 YYREEE come from the germline V gene (reference sequence). With 4 bases clipped from V and 2 bases from J, the junction kept 4 bases outside the gene matches. CDR3 size: 14 residues.

The CDR3 DNA reads TGTGCCAGTAGTCCCGGGACTAGCGGGTGGGGGGCCTACAATGAGCAGTTCTTC. Protein product: CASSPGTSGWGAYNEQFF. The chain has TRBV19 and TRBJ2-1, with 12 bases aligning to TRBD2. The V and J ends lost 5 bases and 2 bases, in that order; junction bases with no gene match: 10. The germline CDR1 and CDR2 sequences are LNHDA and SQIVND (reference sequence). The CDR3 runs 18 residues.

V and J are TRBV7-8 and TRBJ2-7, with D possibly being TRBD1 (6 bases). V was trimmed by 1 base and J by 3 bases, leaving 13 bases between them. The CDR3 spans 15 residues. Germline lookup yields CDR1 SGHVS and CDR2 FQNEAQ. In nucleotides, the CDR3 is TGTGCCAGCAGCTTAGAAGGCAGGGGAATCTACGAGCAGTACTTC. Translated, it gives CASSLEGRGIYEQYF.

V is TRBV18 and J is TRBJ2-3, with 7 bases matching TRBD1. The CDR3 sequence is 16 residues long. Germline V gives CDR1 KGHSH, CDR2 LQKENI. The V segment lost 8 bases and the J segment 2 bases; nucleotides outside the gene matches: 13. Written as DNA, the CDR3 is TGTGCCAGCCGTAGAGGGACAGCCGTGGACACAGATACGCAGTATTTT. This translates into CASRRGTAVDTDTQYF.

The CDR3, as DNA: TGCGCCAGCAGCCAAGTCCCGACTAGCCGAGAGACCCAGTACTTC. Protein sequence: CASSQVPTSRETQYF. This chain connects TRBV4-1 to TRBJ2-5, with TRBD2 matching 7 bases. Unmatched junction bases numbered 6, after V lost 1 base and J lost 4 bases. The CDR3 is 15 residues long. Germline V gene sequence: CDR1 MGHRA, CDR2 YSYEKL.

This clone was seen more than once but under ten times. This chain links TRBV2 with TRBJ1-1; D is unresolved. The CDR3 length is 14 residues. V lost 6 bases to trimming and J lost 9 bases, with 20 bases between them. Germline loops: CDR1 SNHLY, CDR2 FYNNEI. The CDR3 protein is CASSLLTSRDKAFF. As DNA, the CDR3 is TGTGCCAGCAGCTTACTCACCTCGAGGGATAAAGCTTTCTTT. The full variable domain, with the rest looked up from reference TRBV2 and TRBJ1-1, is EPEVTQTPSHQVTQMGQEVILRCVPISNHLYFYWYRQILGQKVEFLVSFYNNEISEKSEIFDDQFSVERPDGSNFTLKIRSTKLEDSAMYFCASSLLTSRDKAFFGQGTRLTVV.

Here the CDR3 reads CASSEWQGAKDQPQHF. Written as DNA, the CDR3 is TGTGCCAGCAGTGAATGGCAGGGGGCGAAGGATCAGCCCCAGCATTTT. The chain combines TRBV6-1 with TRBJ1-5; TRBD1 aligns across 8 bases. The CDR3 runs to 16 residues. After removal of 2 bases from V and 5 bases from J, the junction contained 8 bases not matched to a gene. The germline V gene has CDR1 MNHNS and CDR2 SASEGT.

J is TRBJ2-5 and V is TRBV3-1 (or the pseudogene TRBV3-2), with 14 positions matching TRBD2. Per the germline V gene, CDR1 is LGHDT and CDR2 is YNNKEL (reference sequence). V was pared by 4 bases and J by 5 bases, with 6 bases of the junction left unmatched. This CDR3 has 16 residues. CDR3 bases: TGTGCCAGCAGCCTCCGGACTAGCGGGAGGAGCGAGACCCAGTACTTC. This gives the protein CASSLRTSGRSETQYF.

The chain employs TRBV30 and TRBJ2-2; 10 nucleotides align to TRBD1. This CDR3 region has 14 residues. The V gene end was trimmed by 5 bases and the J gene end by 3 bases; junction bases not matched to a gene: 3. Per the germline V gene, CDR1 is GTSNPN and CDR2 is SVGIG (reference sequence). The CDR3 spells CAWWTGGYTGELFF. CDR3 sequence (DNA): TGTGCCTGGTGGACAGGGGGATACACCGGGGAGCTGTTTTTT.

The chain uses TRBV2 and TRBJ2-1; 7 bases fit TRBD2. Germline V gene data show CDR1 as SNHLY and CDR2 as FYNNEI. The CDR3 is 15 amino acids. Trimming removed 5 bases from V and 8 bases from J; junction bases left unmatched: 12. The CDR3: CASSPTGLVSDEQFF. Here the CDR3 DNA reads TGTGCCAGCAGTCCCACCGGACTAGTTAGCGATGAGCAGTTCTTC.

This clone came up once. V usage is TRBV7-9 and J usage is TRBJ1-2; D is possibly TRBD1 (5 bases). The germline CDR1 and CDR2 sequences are SEHNR and FQNEAQ (reference sequence). V shed 2 bases and J shed 1 base, with 8 bases lying between them. This CDR3 contains 14 residues. DNA for the CDR3: TGTGCCAGCAGCTTATGGCAGGGTAACTATGGCTACACCTTC. Its translation: CASSLWQGNYGYTF.

This sequence joins TRBV3-1 (or the pseudogene TRBV3-2) and TRBJ2-7, with D perhaps TRBD2 (5 bases). The CDR3 length is 16 residues. The germline CDR1 and CDR2 sequences are LGHDT and YNNKEL (reference sequence). Trimming pared 4 bases from V and 3 bases from J, leaving 19 bases between. In nucleotides, the CDR3 is TGTGCCAGCAGCCCCCGGCGGAGCGGATACCACTACGAGCAGTACTTC. It encodes CASSPRRSGYHYEQYF.

V and J are TRBV6-5 and TRBJ1-1, with D maybe TRBD1 (6 bases). CDR3 length: 15 amino acids. Looked up from germline, CDR1 is MNHEY and CDR2 is SVGAGI. V shed 0 bases and J shed 0 bases, with 8 bases lying between them. In DNA form, the CDR3 reads TGTGCCAGCAGTTACTCGAGGGACATGAACACTGAAGCTTTCTTT. Its protein product is CASSYSRDMNTEAFF.

The chain has TRBV5-1 and TRBJ2-1, with 7 bases aligning to TRBD1. The J segment lost 4 bases and the V segment lost 4 bases, leaving 8 bases of the junction unmatched. The CDR3 is 15 amino acids. Looked up from germline, CDR1 is SGHRS and CDR2 is YFSETQ. Here the CDR3 reads CASSGPGTEYNEQFF. The CDR3 DNA is TGCGCCAGCAGCGGGCCCGGGACAGAGTACAATGAGCAGTTCTTC. Full variable domain (rest looked up from reference TRBV5-1 and TRBJ2-1): KAGVTQTPRYLIKTRGQQVTLSCSPISGHRSVSWYQQTPGQGLQFLFEYFSETQRNKGNFPGRFSGRQFSNSRSEMNVSTLELGDSALYLCASSGPGTEYNEQFFGPGTRLTVL.

The gene calls are TRBV10-2 and TRBJ2-7, with 10 positions matching TRBD1. There are 14 residues in the CDR3. V dropped 1 base and J dropped 3; count of bases not matched to a gene: 0. Germline V gene lookup returns CDR1 WSHSY and CDR2 SAAADI. The CDR3 region has the DNA TGCGCCAGCAGTGAGTGGGACAGGGGCTACGAGCAGTACTTC. Translated: CASSEWDRGYEQYF.

The V call is TRBV6-5, the J call TRBJ1-5, with a tentative D call TRBD1 (5 bases). This CDR3 region has 13 residues. The germline CDR1 and CDR2 sequences are MNHEY and SVGAGI. V lost 2 bases and J 4 bases, leaving 6 bases between the germline ends. In DNA form, the CDR3 reads TGTGCCAGCAGTTACGGGGGGAATCAGCCCCAGCATTTT. It translates to CASSYGGNQPQHF.

This chain connects TRBV14 to TRBJ1-2; possible D gene TRBD1, 6 bases. The germline gives CDR1 SGHDN, CDR2 FVKESK. The CDR3 spans 14 residues. V was cut by 5 bases and J by 4 bases, with 14 bases left in between. This CDR3 is CASSSQGVGYGYTF. CDR3 DNA sequence: TGTGCCAGCAGCTCACAGGGAGTCGGCTATGGCTACACCTTC.

This clone was counted between two and nine times. The chain's CDR3 is CASSRTSGITDTQYF. The CDR3 region has the DNA TGTGCCAGCAGTCGGACTAGCGGGATTACAGATACGCAGTATTTT. The genes are TRBV28 and TRBJ2-3; 12 bases are a match to TRBD2. V shed 5 bases, J shed 3 bases, and the junction held 3 bases outside the gene matches. CDR1 is MDHEN and CDR2 is SYDVKM in the germline V gene. The CDR3 covers 15 residues. The full variable domain, its missing parts supplied by reference TRBV28 and TRBJ2-3, is DVKVTQSSRYLVKRTGEKVFLECVQDMDHENMFWYRQDPGLGLRLIYFSYDVKMKEKGDIPEGYSVSREKKERFSLILESASTNQTSMYLCASSRTSGITDTQYFGPGTRLTVL.

The chain recombines TRBV25-1 with TRBJ2-1, with D uncertain. Deletions cut 6 bases from V and 10 bases from J, with 10 bases between. The CDR3 consists of 11 residues. Germline CDR1 and CDR2: MGHDK and SYGVNS. CDR3 sequence reads: CASSLEWEQFF. CDR3 DNA: TGTGCCAGCAGCCTAGAGTGGGAGCAGTTCTTC.

This rearrangement joins TRBV5-4 to TRBJ2-1; TRBD2 matches at 11 bases. The J segment lost 5 bases and the V segment lost 4 bases, leaving 11 bases of the junction unmatched. The CDR3 covers 17 residues. The germline gives CDR1 SGHNT, CDR2 YYREEE (reference sequence). The CDR3 reads CASSVLAGEHTHNEQFF. The CDR3 coding sequence is TGTGCCAGCAGCGTACTAGCGGGAGAACATACTCACAATGAGCAGTTCTTC. Combining the CDR3 with reference TRBV5-4 and TRBJ2-1 gives the whole variable domain ETGVTQSPTHLIKTRGQQVTLRCSSQSGHNTVSWYQQALGQGPQFIFQYYREEENGRGNFPPRFSGLQFPNYSSELNVNALELDDSALYLCASSVLAGEHTHNEQFFGPGTRLTVL.

V gene TRBV7-2 combines with J gene TRBJ2-2; 8 nucleotides align to TRBD2. CDR1 is SGHTA and CDR2 is FQGNSA in the germline V gene. V lost 1 base to trimming and J lost 1 base; unmatched junction nucleotides: 2. The CDR3 spans 16 residues. CDR3: CASSLGLAGNTGELFF. CDR3 nucleotide sequence: TGTGCCAGCAGCTTAGGTCTAGCGGGGAACACCGGGGAGCTGTTTTTT.

This clone was observed a handful of times. In nucleotides, the CDR3 is TGTGCCAGCAGCTCAAAAACCAGGGCTCTTGCAACTAATGAAAAACTGTTTTTT. It translates to CASSSKTRALATNEKLFF. The chain carries TRBV7-9 and TRBJ1-4; D possibly corresponds to TRBD1 (5 bases). CDR1 is SEHNR and CDR2 is FQNEAQ in the germline V gene (reference sequence). Trimming pared 4 bases from V and 0 bases from J, leaving 18 bases between. This CDR3 comprises 18 residues. The full variable domain, rest sourced from reference TRBV7-9 and TRBJ1-4, is DTGVSQNPRHKITKRGQNVTFRCDPISEHNRLYWYRQTLGQGPEFLTYFQNEAQLEKSRLLSDRFSAERPKGSFSTLEIQRTEQGDSAMYLCASSSKTRALATNEKLFFGSGTQLSVL.